A selection of T cell receptor beta chains follows, all from one sample in a study of T cell responses to AZD1222 COVID-19 vaccine. Produced via immunoSEQ multiplex PCR; TCRdb's table is partial and in-frame only. This sample has about 78,000 clones; roughly 90% occur once, and the top ten carry around 5.1%. The sequencing here drew on peripheral blood, taken on day 0 of MenACWY control vaccination. These receptors all stem from an adult in good health. CDR3s include the opening cysteine and the closing phenylalanine or tryptophan. The D gene is left open where the match is weak. Clone size appears in some rows only: once, few, many, or a class for an expanded clone.

TRBJ1-3	TRBV6-2/TRBV6-3	-	-	CASSYKVLLESSGNTIYF	TGTGCCAGCAGTTACAAGGTTTTGTTAGAGTCCTCTGGAAACACCATATATTTT
TRBJ1-5	TRBV7-2	-	-	CASSGSNQPQHF	TGTGCCAGCAGCGGTAGCAATCAGCCCCAGCATTTT
TRBJ2-7	TRBV5-1	TRBD2	-	CASSLAVGGAYEQYF	TGCGCCAGCAGCTTGGCCGTGGGAGGGGCCTACGAGCAGTACTTC
TRBJ2-7	TRBV19	TRBD1	-	CASSVQGDYEQYF	TGTGCCAGTAGTGTACAGGGGGACTACGAGCAGTACTTC
TRBJ2-3	TRBV29-1	TRBD1	-	CSVWDRGRDTQYF	TGCAGCGTCTGGGACAGGGGGCGAGATACGCAGTATTTT
TRBJ1-4	TRBV6-5	-	-	CAAQDRTSEKLFF	TGTGCCGCTCAAGACAGGACCTCTGAAAAACTGTTTTTT
TRBJ2-1	TRBV15	TRBD1	few	CATSRAGTGNYNEQFF	TGTGCCACCAGCAGAGCCGGGACAGGGAACTACAATGAGCAGTTCTTC
TRBJ2-2	TRBV19	TRBD2	-	CASSPNLGTRNTGELFF	TGTGCCAGTAGTCCGAACCTGGGGACTAGGAACACCGGGGAGCTGTTTTTT
TRBJ2-3	TRBV9	TRBD2	-	CASSGLAGGTDTQYF	TGTGCCAGCAGTGGACTAGCGGGGGGGACAGATACGCAGTATTTT
TRBJ2-3	TRBV11-2	-	-	CASSPFGGSVTNTQYF	TGTGCCAGCAGCCCCTTCGGGGGTTCGGTTACGAATACGCAGTATTTT
TRBJ1-2	TRBV3-1/TRBV3-2	-	-	CASSPGAGGYTF	TGTGCCAGCTCCCCAGGGGCGGGTGGCTACACCTTC